What follows are 17 T cell receptor beta chains derived from one specimen sequenced in a study of blood T cell repertoires in COVID-19. The assay was immunoSEQ multiplex PCR, and TCRdb's table has in-frame clones only and misses some. The sample lists some 180,000 clones, 70% to 90% occurring once. Sample: peripheral blood. These receptors all come from a man aged 50 to 60 with COVID-19, enrolled during active disease.

This rearrangement joins TRBV6-6 to TRBJ1-4, with D uncertain. CDR3 size: 14 residues. V was trimmed by 2 bases and J by 6 bases, leaving 10 bases between them. The germline CDR1 and CDR2 sequences are MNHNY and SVGAGI (reference sequence). The CDR3 region has the DNA TGTGCCAGCAGTTACGAACAGATCGATGAAAAACTGTTTTTT. Translated: CASSYEQIDEKLFF.

This clone was seen only once. CDR3 amino acids: CASSQIRSGGAYEQYF. CDR3 sequence (DNA): TGCGCCAGCAGCCAAATTAGAAGCGGGGGGGCTTACGAGCAGTACTTC. The chain couples TRBV4-3 to TRBJ2-7; TRBD2 aligns across 10 bases. The germline CDR1 and CDR2 sequences are LGHNA and YSLEER. The CDR3 has 16 amino acids. Germline trimming cut 2 bases from V and 4 bases from J; bases unmatched to any gene: 8.

This CDR3 reads CASSVASGSGRDTQYF. DNA of the CDR3: TGTGCCAGCAGCGTAGCCAGCGGGAGTGGTAGGGATACGCAGTATTTT. This rearrangement joins TRBV9 to TRBJ2-3; TRBD2 matches 8 bases. The germline V gene has CDR1 SGDLS and CDR2 YYNGEE. V gave up 0 bases and J gave up 6 bases; unmatched junction bases: 9. The CDR3 has 16 residues.

This clone was seen only once. The J gene is TRBJ1-5, the V gene TRBV2, with 8 bases identical to TRBD1. V lost 2 bases, J lost 7 bases, and 4 bases stayed unmatched. Germline-derived CDR1 and CDR2 are SNHLY and FYNNEI. The CDR3 length is 14 residues. DNA for the CDR3: TGTGCCAGCAGTGAACAGGGGGCGGGGCAGCCCCAGCATTTT. Amino acids: CASSEQGAGQPQHF. The full variable domain, in which reference TRBV2 and TRBJ1-5 provide the parts outside the CDR3, is EPEVTQTPSHQVTQMGQEVILRCVPISNHLYFYWYRQILGQKVEFLVSFYNNEISEKSEIFDDQFSVERPDGSNFTLKIRSTKLEDSAMYFCASSEQGAGQPQHFGDGTRLSIL.

The gene calls are TRBV7-9 and TRBJ1-1; D is possibly TRBD1 (5 bases). Germline V gene data show CDR1 as SEHNR and CDR2 as FQNEAQ (reference sequence). This CDR3 region has 14 residues. Trimming removed 8 bases from V and 1 base from J, with 14 bases in between. The CDR3 loop reads CASAKSRANTEAFF. CDR3 coding DNA: TGTGCCAGCGCGAAATCCAGGGCGAACACTGAAGCTTTCTTT.

V gene TRBV15 combines with J gene TRBJ1-5, with D perhaps TRBD1 (5 bases). Trimming removed 4 bases from V and 5 bases from J, with 9 bases in between. The germline V gene encodes CDR1 LNHNV and CDR2 YYDKDF (reference sequence). The length of the CDR3 is 13 residues. The CDR3 nucleotides are TGTGCCACCAGCACAGGGCCCGATCAGCCCCAGCATTTT. It codes for CATSTGPDQPQHF.

The chain joins TRBV6-5 to TRBJ1-2; 11 positions agree with TRBD1. With 7 bases clipped from V and 7 bases from J, the junction kept 5 bases outside the gene matches. The germline V gene has CDR1 MNHEY and CDR2 SVGAGI. This CDR3 is 13 amino acids long. The CDR3 nucleotides read TGTGCCAGCAAGGAGGACAGGGGGCTTGGCTACACCTTC. It encodes CASKEDRGLGYTF.

The rearrangement joins TRBV19 to TRBJ1-5; the match to TRBD1 covers 10 bases. Per the germline V gene, CDR1 is LNHDA and CDR2 is SQIVND (reference sequence). Trimming took 3 bases from V and 7 from J; bases not matched to a gene: 3. The CDR3 sequence is 14 residues long. The CDR3: CASSITGQGQPQHF. CDR3 DNA: TGTGCCAGTAGTATTACGGGACAGGGGCAGCCCCAGCATTTT.

This rearrangement joins TRBV19 to TRBJ2-7; 7 bases are shared with TRBD1. The germline gives CDR1 LNHDA, CDR2 SQIVND (reference sequence). Trimming at V came to 6 bases and at J to 2 bases, leaving 13 bases not matched to a gene. The CDR3 length is 16 residues. DNA of the CDR3: TGTGCCAGTAGAAGCGCCCTAAGGGGGCCCCCCTACGAGCAGTACTTC. Protein product: CASRSALRGPPYEQYF.

With respect to this clone: A read error may account for a junction end that differs from germline. The chain employs TRBV7-7 and TRBJ2-5; tentatively, D is TRBD1 (5 bases). Germline CDR1 SSHAT, CDR2 FNYEAQ (reference sequence). The CDR3 spans 13 residues. The CDR3 nucleotides are TGTGCTAGCAGCTCAACAGGTGCCGGGACCCAGTACTTC. This gives the protein CASSSTGAGTQYF. Based on the CDR3 plus reference TRBV7-7 and TRBJ2-5, the full variable domain is GAGVSQSPRYKVTKRGQDVTLRCDPISSHATLYWYQQALGQGPEFLTYFNYEAQPDKSGLPSDRFSAERPEGSISTLTIQRTEQRDSAMYRCASSSTGAGTQYFGPGTRLLVL.

This clone was detected once. This rearrangement joins TRBV19 to TRBJ1-1; 7 bases fit TRBD1. Germline loops: CDR1 LNHDA, CDR2 SQIVND (reference sequence). J gave up 4 bases and V 3 bases, and 5 bases lay outside the gene matches. This CDR3 has 14 residues. The CDR3 nucleotides read TGTGCCAGTAGTATCCAGGGGGGATTCACTGAAGCTTTCTTT. Its translation: CASSIQGGFTEAFF.

The gene calls are TRBV27 and TRBJ1-6; possible D gene TRBD1, 5 bases. V lost 6 bases, J lost 0 bases, and 9 bases lay in between. Germline V CDR1 and CDR2: MNHEY, SMNVEV (reference sequence). The CDR3 consists of 15 residues. CDR3 DNA: TGTGCCAGCAGCGACAGCAGCTCCTATAATTCACCCCTCCACTTT. This codes for CASSDSSSYNSPLHF.

V and J are TRBV9 and TRBJ2-5; D is unresolved. The CDR3 length is 13 residues. V lost 3 bases to trimming and J lost 4 bases, with 10 bases between them. Germline CDR1 SGDLS, CDR2 YYNGEE. The CDR3 here is CASSAVPPETQYF. CDR3 coding DNA: TGTGCCAGCAGCGCCGTCCCCCCAGAGACCCAGTACTTC.

The CDR3 DNA sequence: TGTGCCAGCAGCCAGCGGCCGAGCTCCTACAATGAGCAGTTCTTC. Its protein is CASSQRPSSYNEQFF. J is TRBJ2-1 and V is TRBV4-2; D gene ambiguous. This CDR3 is 15 amino acids long. Deletions cut 3 bases from V and 0 bases from J, with 9 bases between. Germline loops: CDR1 LGHNA, CDR2 YNFKEQ.

V usage is TRBV27 and J usage is TRBJ2-3; D gene uncertain. Germline V gene data show CDR1 as MNHEY and CDR2 as SMNVEV (reference sequence). Between the trimmed V and J ends, which lost 4 bases and 8 bases, there was a span of 10 bases. This CDR3 is 12 amino acids long. CDR3 region: CASSSYTGTQYF. For the CDR3, the DNA is TGTGCCAGCAGTTCGTATACGGGTACGCAGTATTTT.

V is TRBV28 and J is TRBJ1-4, with D perhaps TRBD1 (5 bases). The CDR3 covers 17 residues. Germline values: CDR1 MDHEN, CDR2 SYDVKM. Trimming left V 4 bases short and J 3 bases short, with 18 bases between. This CDR3 reads CASSYRGSGHPNEKLFF. In DNA form, the CDR3 reads TGTGCCAGCAGTTACCGTGGATCAGGACACCCTAATGAAAAACTGTTTTTT.

The chain carries TRBV19 and TRBJ2-3; 10 bases are a match to TRBD2. CDR3 length: 16 residues. Germline CDR1 reads LNHDA; CDR2 reads SQIVND (reference sequence). V lost 5 bases and J lost 4; bases outside the gene matches: 9. CDR3 residues: CASSRASGSRADTQYF. The CDR3 DNA follows: TGTGCCAGTAGTCGGGCTAGCGGGAGTCGGGCAGATACGCAGTATTTT.